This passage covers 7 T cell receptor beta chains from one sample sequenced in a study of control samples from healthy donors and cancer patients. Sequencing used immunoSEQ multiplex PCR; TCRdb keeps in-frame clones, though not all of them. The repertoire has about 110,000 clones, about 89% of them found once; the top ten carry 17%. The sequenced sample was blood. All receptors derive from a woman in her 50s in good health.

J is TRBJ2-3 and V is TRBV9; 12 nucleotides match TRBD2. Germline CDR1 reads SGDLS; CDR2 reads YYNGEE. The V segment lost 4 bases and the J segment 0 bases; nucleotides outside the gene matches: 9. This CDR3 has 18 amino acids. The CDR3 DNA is TGTGCCAGCAGCCCGCGGACTAGCGGGGCCCCTAGCACAGATACGCAGTATTTT. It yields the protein CASSPRTSGAPSTDTQYF.

CDR3 region: CASSVGGTSVENEQFF. The CDR3 DNA sequence: TGTGCCAGCAGCGTAGGAGGGACTAGCGTCGAAAATGAGCAGTTCTTC. This chain connects TRBV9 to TRBJ2-1, with 10 bases matching TRBD2. The germline V gene has CDR1 SGDLS and CDR2 YYNGEE. There are 16 residues in the CDR3. The V and J ends lost 0 bases and 7 bases, in that order; junction bases with no gene match: 7.

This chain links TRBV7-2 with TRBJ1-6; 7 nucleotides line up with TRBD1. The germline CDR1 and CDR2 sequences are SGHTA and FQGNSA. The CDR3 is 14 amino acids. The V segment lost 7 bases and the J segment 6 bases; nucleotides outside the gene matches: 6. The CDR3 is CASTSGTANSPLHF. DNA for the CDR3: TGTGCCAGCACCTCCGGGACAGCTAATTCACCCCTCCACTTT. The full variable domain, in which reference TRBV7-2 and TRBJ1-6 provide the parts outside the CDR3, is GAGVSQSPSNKVTEKGKDVELRCDPISGHTALYWYRQSLGQGLEFLIYFQGNSAPDKSGLPSDRFSAERTGGSVSTLTIQRTQQEDSAVYLCASTSGTANSPLHFGNGTRLTVT.

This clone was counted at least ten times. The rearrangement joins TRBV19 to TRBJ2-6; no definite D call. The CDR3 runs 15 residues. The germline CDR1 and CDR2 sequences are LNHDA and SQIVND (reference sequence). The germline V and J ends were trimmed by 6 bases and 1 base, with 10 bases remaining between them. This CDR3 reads CASRPDQSGANVLTF. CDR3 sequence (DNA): TGTGCCAGTAGACCCGACCAGTCTGGGGCCAACGTCCTGACTTTC.

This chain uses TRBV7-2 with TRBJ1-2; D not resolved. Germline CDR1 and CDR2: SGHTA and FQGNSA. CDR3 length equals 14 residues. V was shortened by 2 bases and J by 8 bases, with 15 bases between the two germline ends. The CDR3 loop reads CASSLRQRGRGYTF. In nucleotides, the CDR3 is TGTGCCAGCAGCTTACGCCAACGGGGTCGAGGCTACACCTTC.

Written as DNA, the CDR3 is TGTGCCAGCTCACCAGCACAGGGGACCAGAAACACCATATATTTT. This encodes CASSPAQGTRNTIYF. J is TRBJ1-3 and V is TRBV18; 7 nucleotides agree with TRBD1. This CDR3 region has 15 residues. Germline trimming cut 2 bases from V and 5 bases from J; bases unmatched to any gene: 6. Germline CDR1 reads KGHSH; CDR2 reads LQKENI.

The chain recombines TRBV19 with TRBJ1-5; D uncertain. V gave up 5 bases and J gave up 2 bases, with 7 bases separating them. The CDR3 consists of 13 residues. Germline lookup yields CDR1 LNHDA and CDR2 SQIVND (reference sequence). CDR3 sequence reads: CASSWPGNQPQHF. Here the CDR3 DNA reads TGTGCCAGTAGTTGGCCGGGCAATCAGCCCCAGCATTTT.